This TCR beta chain came from a study of blood T cells in healthy people across ages. Donors gave around 9.8 milliliters of peripheral blood apiece. In germline, CDR1 is SEHNR, CDR2 FQNEAQ (reference sequence). The ends were cut back, 1 base at V and 10 bases at J, with 16 bases in the middle. There are 15 residues in the CDR3. Study conclusions and caveats: Donors of long life had a larger count of naive CD4+ cells and greater diversity than aged donors. A roughly linear age-dependent decrease characterized TCR beta diversity per million T cells.

Regarding this clonotype: Antigen: not known.

A sample-barcoded 5' primer and a J-beta primer mix were used in a second PCR of roughly 7 to 11 cycles. Tags on each cDNA molecule came from a template-switch adaptor with 12 random nucleotides. TCRdb reprocessed the 5' RACE reads via MiXCR and lists one record per CDR3 protein. In the table there are approximately 850,000 distinct CDR3 sequences, more than 40% of which are singletons. The chain has TRBV7-9 and TRBJ1-4; tentatively, D is TRBD1 (5 bases). Sequencing was performed on blood. This receptor was identified in a man aged 60 to 69 in good health. CDR3 nucleotide sequence: TGTGCCAGCAGCTTAGGAGTAGGGGATCTACCAAAACTGTTTTTT. Protein: CASSLGVGDLPKLFF. Full variable domain (missing parts from reference TRBV7-9 and TRBJ1-4): DTGVSQNPRHKITKRGQNVTFRCDPISEHNRLYWYRQTLGQGPEFLTYFQNEAQLEKSRLLSDRFSAERPKGSFSTLEIQRTEQGDSAMYLCASSLGVGDLPKLFFGSGTQLSVL.